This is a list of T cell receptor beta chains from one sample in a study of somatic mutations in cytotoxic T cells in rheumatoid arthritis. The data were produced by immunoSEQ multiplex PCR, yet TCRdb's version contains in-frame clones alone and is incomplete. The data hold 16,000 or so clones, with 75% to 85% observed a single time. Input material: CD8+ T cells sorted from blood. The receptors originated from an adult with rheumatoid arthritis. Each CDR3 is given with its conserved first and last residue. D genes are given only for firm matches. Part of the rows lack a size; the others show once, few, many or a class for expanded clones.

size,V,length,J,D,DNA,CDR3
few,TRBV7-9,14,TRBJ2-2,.,TGTGCCAGCAGCTTTACGGCAGGAACCGGGGAGCTGTTTTTT,CASSFTAGTGELFF
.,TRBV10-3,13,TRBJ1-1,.,TGTGCCATCAGCGACGGGACGGCGCAGGGAGCTTTCTTT,CAISDGTAQGAFF
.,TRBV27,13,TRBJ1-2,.,TGTGCCAGCAGTGAAGACAGGATCTATGGCTACACCTTC,CASSEDRIYGYTF
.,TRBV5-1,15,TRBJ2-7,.,TGCGCCAGTTGCCCTTTACTCTTAGGGGATTACGAGCAGTACTTC,CASCPLLLGDYEQYF
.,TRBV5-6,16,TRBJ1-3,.,TGTGCCAGCAGCGAGATCAGCCGTGCAACCGGAAACACCATATATTTT,CASSEISRATGNTIYF
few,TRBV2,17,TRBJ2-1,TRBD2,TGTGCCAGCAGTGAAGCAAAGCTAGCGGGTCCCGACAATGAGCAGTTCTTC,CASSEAKLAGPDNEQFF
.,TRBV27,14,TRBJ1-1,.,TGTGCCAGCAGCCAGCGTCGCCAGGGCCTAGAAGCTTTCTTT,CASSQRRQGLEAFF
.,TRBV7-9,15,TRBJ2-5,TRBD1,TGTGCCAGCAGCCCTGGGACAGCAAAGGGAGAGACCCAGTACTTC,CASSPGTAKGETQYF
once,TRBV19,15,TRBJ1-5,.,TGTGCCAGTAGCCTCACAGGGTTCAGCAATCAGCCCCAGCATTTT,CASSLTGFSNQPQHF
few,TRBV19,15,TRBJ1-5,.,TGTGCCAGTAAGTCGCTCCGATATAGCAATCAGCCCCAGCATTTT,CASKSLRYSNQPQHF
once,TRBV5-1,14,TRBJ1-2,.,TGCGCCAGCCGGGGGAGTAGTCATCAAAGGGGCTACACCTTC,CASRGSSHQRGYTF
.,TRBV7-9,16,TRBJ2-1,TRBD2,TGTGCCAGCAGCCGTGGGCCAGCGGGAGGGGGGGATGAGCAGTTCTTC,CASSRGPAGGGDEQFF
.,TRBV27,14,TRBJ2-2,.,TGTGCCAGCAGTTTCGTCGCGAACACCGGGGAGCTGTTTTTT,CASSFVANTGELFF
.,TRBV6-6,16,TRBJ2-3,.,TGTGCCAGCAGTTGGACTTGGGACCGTGGGGCGGATACGCAGTATTTT,CASSWTWDRGADTQYF
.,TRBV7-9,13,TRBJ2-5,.,TGTGCCAGCAGCTTATACTCCCAGGAGACCCAGTACTTC,CASSLYSQETQYF
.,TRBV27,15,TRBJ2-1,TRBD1,TGTGCCAGCAGTTTATGGGACAGGGTCTACAATGAGCAGTTCTTC,CASSLWDRVYNEQFF
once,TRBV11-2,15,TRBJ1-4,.,TGTGCCAGCAGCTTAGGACAGCAGCCTAATGAAAAACTGTTTTTT,CASSLGQQPNEKLFF
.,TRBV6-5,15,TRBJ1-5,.,TGTGCCAGCAGTTCGGGACGAGTGGGCAATCAGCCCCAGCATTTT,CASSSGRVGNQPQHF
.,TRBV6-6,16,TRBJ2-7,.,TGTGCCAGCAGTTATAGGCTGGCCGTAACTCACTACGAGCAGTACTTC,CASSYRLAVTHYEQYF
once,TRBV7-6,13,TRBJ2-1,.,TGTGCCAGCAGCCCTCCGGGCTCGTCTGAGCAGTTCTTC,CASSPPGSSEQFF
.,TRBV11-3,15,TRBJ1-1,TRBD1,TGTGCCAGCAACCGGGACAGGGGTGAGTACACTGAAGCTTTCTTT,CASNRDRGEYTEAFF
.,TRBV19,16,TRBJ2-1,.,TGTGCCAGTAGTATAGACCTGACAGCAACGGACAATGAGCAGTTCTTC,CASSIDLTATDNEQFF
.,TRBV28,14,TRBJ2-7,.,TGTGCCAGCAGTCCCAGCGGTGGCGGGTACGAGCAGTACTTC,CASSPSGGGYEQYF
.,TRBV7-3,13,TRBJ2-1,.,TGTGCCAGCAGCTTAACGCTTGGAGGTGAGCAGTTCTTC,CASSLTLGGEQFF
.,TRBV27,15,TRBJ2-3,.,TGTGCCAGCAGTCCCACATGGAGCAGGGCAGATACGCAGTATTTT,CASSPTWSRADTQYF
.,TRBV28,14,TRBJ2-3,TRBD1,TGTGCCAGCAGCCGGGACAGGGGGACAGATACGCAGTATTTT,CASSRDRGTDTQYF
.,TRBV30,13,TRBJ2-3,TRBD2,TGTGCCTGGGGGAGGGGTTTCGCAGATACGCAGTATTTT,CAWGRGFADTQYF
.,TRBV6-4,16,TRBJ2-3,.,TGTGCCAGCAGTGAATTTAGCGGCCTTAATCCAGATACGCAGTATTTT,CASSEFSGLNPDTQYF
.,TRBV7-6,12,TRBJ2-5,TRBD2,TGTGCCAGCGAGGCGGGAGGAGAGACCCAGTACTTC,CASEAGGETQYF
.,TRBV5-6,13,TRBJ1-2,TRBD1,TGTGCCAGCAGCTTGGGGACAGGGAATGGCTACACCTTC,CASSLGTGNGYTF
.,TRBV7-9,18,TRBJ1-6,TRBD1,TGTGCCAGCAGCCCAGGACAGGGACTTACGCCTTATAATTCACCCCTCCACTTT,CASSPGQGLTPYNSPLHF
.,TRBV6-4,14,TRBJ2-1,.,TGTGCCAGCAGTGACGGGGGCTCCTACAATGAGCAGTTCTTC,CASSDGGSYNEQFF
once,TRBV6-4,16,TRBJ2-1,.,TGTGCCAGCAGTGATGACTCCACCAGCTCCTACAATGAGCAGTTCTTC,CASSDDSTSSYNEQFF
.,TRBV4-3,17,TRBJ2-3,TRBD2,TGCGCCAGCAGCCAAGATCTAACTAGCGGGATCACAGATACGCAGTATTTT,CASSQDLTSGITDTQYF
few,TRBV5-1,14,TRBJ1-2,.,TGCGCCAGCAGCTTGGCACCGGCCTCATATGGCTACACCTTC,CASSLAPASYGYTF
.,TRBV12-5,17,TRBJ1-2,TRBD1,TGTGCTAGTGGTTTGCTCAGGGGGACAGGGAGCCACTATGGCTACACCTTC,CASGLLRGTGSHYGYTF
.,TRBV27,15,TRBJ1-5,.,TGTGCCAGCAGTTTACTTCCGGGGGGGAATCAGCCCCAGCATTTT,CASSLLPGGNQPQHF
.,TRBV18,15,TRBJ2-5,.,TGTGCCAGCTCACCATCTGGCAGGCTCCAAGAGACCCAGTACTTC,CASSPSGRLQETQYF
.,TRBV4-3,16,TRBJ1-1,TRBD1,TGCGCCAGCAGCCAAGATAGGCGGGGAGGGACAGCTGAAGCTTTCTTT,CASSQDRRGGTAEAFF
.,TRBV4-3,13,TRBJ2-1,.,TGCGCCAGCAGCCAAGGCCCCTACAATGAGCAGTTCTTC,CASSQGPYNEQFF